One and the same sample provided the 8 T cell receptor beta chains below, sequenced in a study of vaccination and CD4 T cells after COVID-19. Treatment in this sample: approximately 11-day PBMC culture with coronavirus spike peptide pools or control peptides (ViraFEST assay). Scientists ran DNA taken from cultured CD4+ T cells through the Oncomine TCR Beta short-read assay for sequencing. Each CDR3 protein is one row after TCRdb ran MiXCR on the PCR reads. This sample yields about 25,000 distinct CDR3 sequences, of which around 45% are seen a single time; 5% to 6.5% belongs to the top ten. Their specific antigens are unknown. The source material was CD4+ T cells from blood, cultured in vitro. All receptors come from a human donor who had recovered from COVID-19.

The chain couples TRBV7-3 to TRBJ2-7, with D maybe TRBD1 (5 bases). V lost 0 bases to trimming and J lost 9 bases, with 12 bases between them. Germline values: CDR1 SGHTA, CDR2 FQGTGA. The CDR3 sequence is 13 residues long. As DNA, the CDR3 is TGTGCCAGCAGCTTAACCCCGGAGACAGCGCAGTACTTC. This sequence encodes CASSLTPETAQYF.

This clonotype was observed a few times. This sequence joins TRBV20-1 and TRBJ1-6; 7 bases map to TRBD1. From germline, CDR1 is DFQATT and CDR2 SNEGSKA (reference sequence). Germline trimming cut 0 bases from V and 9 bases from J; bases unmatched to any gene: 14. This CDR3 comprises 17 residues. The CDR3 sequence is CSARDERVRTGLSPLHF. DNA for the CDR3: TGCAGTGCTAGAGATGAGCGGGTTAGGACAGGCCTTTCACCCCTCCACTTT.

The chain couples TRBV4-1 to TRBJ2-3, with TRBD2 identical over 8 bases. This CDR3 region has 14 residues. From germline, CDR1 is MGHRA and CDR2 YSYEKL. V gave up 2 bases and J gave up 6 bases; unmatched junction bases: 4. The CDR3 reads CASSQLAGGDTQYF. DNA of the CDR3: TGCGCCAGCAGCCAACTAGCGGGTGGGGATACGCAGTATTTT.

The V gene is TRBV6-2 or TRBV6-3, the J gene TRBJ2-2, with 7 bases that match TRBD1. This CDR3 contains 18 residues. Germline V gene sequence: CDR1 MNHEY, CDR2 SVGEGT. After removal of 1 base from V and 4 bases from J, the junction contained 12 bases not matched to a gene. The CDR3 sequence is CASSYFGTVGIGTGELFF. The DNA for the CDR3 is TGTGCCAGCAGTTACTTCGGGACAGTCGGTATAGGCACCGGGGAGCTGTTTTTT.

This rearrangement joins TRBV11-2 to TRBJ2-6; tentative D call: TRBD1 (5 bases). Germline CDR1 SGHAT, CDR2 FQNNGV. The CDR3 length is 15 residues. The V end was cut by 5 bases, the J end by 1 base, with 9 bases between. CDR3 in DNA: TGTGCCAGCAGCATACAGGAATCTGGGGCCAACGTCCTGACTTTC. Protein: CASSIQESGANVLTF.

The rearrangement links TRBV14 to TRBJ1-1; D remains ambiguous. The CDR3 spans 15 residues. CDR1 is SGHDN, CDR2 FVKESK, per germline. V gave up 3 bases and J gave up 2 bases, with 13 bases separating them. CDR3 DNA: TGTGCCAGCAGCCAGTCGGACGCCCGAAACACTGAAGCTTTCTTT. Protein product: CASSQSDARNTEAFF.

The chain combines TRBV11-3 with TRBJ2-7, with D unclear. This CDR3 is built from 13 residues. The V end was cut by 5 bases, the J end by 3 bases, with 11 bases between. From germline, CDR1 is SGHNT and CDR2 YENEEA. The CDR3 nucleotides read TGTGCCAGCAGCGTATCTAGGGACTACGAGCAGTACTTC. Residues: CASSVSRDYEQYF.

The sample holds a few counts of this clonotype. The CDR3 coding sequence is TGTGCCAGCAGCAATAAGAGCGGGGGGCACCTCTACGAGCAGTACTTC. This gives the protein CASSNKSGGHLYEQYF. This chain links TRBV21-1 with TRBJ2-7; the table names TRBD1, a call not compared with the DNA. TRBV21-1 is listed as a pseudogene. The CDR3 spans 16 residues.